Reported below is one T cell receptor (beta chain). As yet, its antigen is unknown. Vbeta (60) and Jbeta (13) primers were used in the PCR. Only in-frame clones appear in the TCRdb table, and some are missing; sequencing was by immunoSEQ multiplex PCR. The sample contains 150,000 or so clones, 65% to 85% of which appear only once. This entry belongs to a study of cytomegalovirus exposure and HLA in healthy donors. In the study overall: The roughly 120 million unique TCR beta sequences, from roughly 170 million T cells, were found by an earlier analysis. Among the 398 genotyped donors, 70% to 85% were placed in the Caucasian-associated ancestry cluster. Findings of the study overall: When analyzed later, a missense DCLRE1C variant was found to be linked to TCR beta V- and J-gene trimming.

V was pared by 4 bases and J by 8 bases, with 9 bases of the junction left unmatched. The CDR3 covers 15 residues. The germline CDR1 and CDR2 sequences are SGHRS and YFSETQ. The rearrangement links TRBV5-1 to TRBJ1-4; 9 bases align to TRBD1. This receptor was obtained from a man aged 50-60 years in good health and CMV-seronegative. Input material: PBMCs. CDR3 amino acids: CASSPQGAGREKLFF. CDR3 nucleotides: TGCGCCAGCAGCCCACAGGGGGCCGGGAGGGAAAAACTGTTTTTT.